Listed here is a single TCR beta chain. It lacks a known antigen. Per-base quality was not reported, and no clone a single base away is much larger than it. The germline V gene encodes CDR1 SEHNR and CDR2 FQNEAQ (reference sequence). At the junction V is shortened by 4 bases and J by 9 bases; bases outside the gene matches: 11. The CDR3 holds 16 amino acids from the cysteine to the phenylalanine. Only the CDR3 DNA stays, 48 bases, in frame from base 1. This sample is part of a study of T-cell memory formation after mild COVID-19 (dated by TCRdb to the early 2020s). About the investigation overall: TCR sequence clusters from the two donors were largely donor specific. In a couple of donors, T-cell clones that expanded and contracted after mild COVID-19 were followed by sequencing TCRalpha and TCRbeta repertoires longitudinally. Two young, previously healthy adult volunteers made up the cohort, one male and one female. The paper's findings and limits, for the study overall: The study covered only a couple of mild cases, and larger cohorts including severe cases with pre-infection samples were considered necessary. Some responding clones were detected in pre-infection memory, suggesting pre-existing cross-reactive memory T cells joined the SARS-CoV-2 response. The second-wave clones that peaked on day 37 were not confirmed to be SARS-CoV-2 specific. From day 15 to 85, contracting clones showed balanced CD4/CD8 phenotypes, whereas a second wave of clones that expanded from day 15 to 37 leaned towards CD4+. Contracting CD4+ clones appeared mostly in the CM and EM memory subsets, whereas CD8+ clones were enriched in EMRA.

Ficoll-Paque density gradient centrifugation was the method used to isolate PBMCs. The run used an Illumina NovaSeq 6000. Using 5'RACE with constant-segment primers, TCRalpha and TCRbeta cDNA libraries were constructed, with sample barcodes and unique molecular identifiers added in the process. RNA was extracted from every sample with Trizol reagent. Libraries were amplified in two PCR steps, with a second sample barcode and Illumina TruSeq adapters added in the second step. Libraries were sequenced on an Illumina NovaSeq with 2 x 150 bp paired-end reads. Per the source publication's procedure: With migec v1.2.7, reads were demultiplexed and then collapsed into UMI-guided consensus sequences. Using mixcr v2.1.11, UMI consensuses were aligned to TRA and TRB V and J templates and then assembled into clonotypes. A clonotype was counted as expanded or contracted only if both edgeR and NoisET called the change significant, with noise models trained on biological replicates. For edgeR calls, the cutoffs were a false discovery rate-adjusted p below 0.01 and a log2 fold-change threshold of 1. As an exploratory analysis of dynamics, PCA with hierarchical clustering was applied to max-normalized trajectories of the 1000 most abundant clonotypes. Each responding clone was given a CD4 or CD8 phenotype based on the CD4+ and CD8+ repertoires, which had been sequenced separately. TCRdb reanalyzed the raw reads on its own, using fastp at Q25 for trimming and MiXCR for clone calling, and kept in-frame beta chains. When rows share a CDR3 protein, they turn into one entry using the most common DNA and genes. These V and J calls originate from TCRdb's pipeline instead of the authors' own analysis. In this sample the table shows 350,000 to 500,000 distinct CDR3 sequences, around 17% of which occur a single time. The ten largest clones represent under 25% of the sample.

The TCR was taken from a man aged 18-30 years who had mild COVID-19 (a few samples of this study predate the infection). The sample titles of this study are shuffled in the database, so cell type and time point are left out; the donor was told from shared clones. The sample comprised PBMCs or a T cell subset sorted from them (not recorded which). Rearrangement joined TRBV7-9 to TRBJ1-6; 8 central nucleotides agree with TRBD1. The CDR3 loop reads CASSSEDRAFGSPLHF. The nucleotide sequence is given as TGTGCCAGCAGCTCCGAGGACAGGGCCTTCGGTTCACCCCTCCACTTT. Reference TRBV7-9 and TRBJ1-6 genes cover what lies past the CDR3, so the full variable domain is DTGVSQNPRHKITKRGQNVTFRCDPISEHNRLYWYRQTLGQGPEFLTYFQNEAQLEKSRLLSDRFSAERPKGSFSTLEIQRTEQGDSAMYLCASSSEDRAFGSPLHFGNGTRLTVT.